This TCR beta chain was found in a study of T cell responses to AZD1222 COVID-19 vaccine. Study outcomes and limitations: After two AZD1222 doses, spike-specific TCR breadth and depth rose versus day 0. Targeting of unmutated variant regions was reportedly seen in nearly half of spike-specific TCRs. White British ancestry dominated among donors, who included more females, and clonal diversity was possibly underestimated.

The data were produced by immunoSEQ multiplex PCR, yet TCRdb's version contains in-frame clones alone and is incomplete. Found here are about 150,000 clones, 75% to 95% of them singletons; the top ten hold around 2.9%. Comment on this clone: The antigen is not known.

It was second doses at about 4 or about 12 weeks that were pooled. The CDR3 covers 14 residues. The V gene end was trimmed by 3 bases and the J gene end by 2 bases; junction bases not matched to a gene: 7. The germline gives CDR1 DFQATT, CDR2 SNEGSKA (reference sequence). The clonotype was recovered from an adult who received the AZD1222 COVID-19 vaccine. The chain has TRBV20-1 and TRBJ2-7; 7 positions match TRBD1. Sequenced material: peripheral blood, taken 28 days after the second AZD1222 dose. CDR3 loop: CSASWAGGPYEQYF. The CDR3 DNA follows: TGCAGTGCTAGTTGGGCAGGGGGTCCCTACGAGCAGTACTTC.